This TCR beta chain derives from a study of cytomegalovirus exposure and HLA in healthy donors. Findings and limits, study-wide: Associated with cytomegalovirus, according to the listing, were 150 to 200 TCR beta chains.

PCR was performed using 60 Vbeta and 13 Jbeta primers. Profiled with immunoSEQ multiplex PCR; TCRdb holds only in-frame clones, not every one. The table lists roughly 120,000 clones. In regard to this clone: Its antigen is still unknown.

The CDR3 contains 13 residues. Per germline, CDR1 SGHDT and CDR2 YYEEEE. The V end was cut by 4 bases, the J end by 5 bases, with 11 bases between. Sequencing was done on a sample of PBMCs. The chain employs TRBV5-6 and TRBJ2-3; D call uncertain. This clonotype was obtained from a man younger than 35 in good health and CMV-seronegative. The CDR3 reads CASSPGSIDTQYF. The CDR3 nucleotides read TGTGCCAGCAGCCCAGGTAGTATAGATACGCAGTATTTT.